A single sample is the source of the 23 T cell receptor beta chains below, sequenced in a study of vaccination and CD4 T cells after COVID-19. No antigen has been assigned to these receptors. Treatment of the sample: roughly ten-day PBMC culture with coronavirus spike peptide pools or control peptides (ViraFEST assay). The unexposed donor gave CD4+ T cells before the COVID-19 pandemic (2011-2018). The Oncomine TCR Beta short-read assay sequenced DNA from cultured CD4+ T cells. TCRdb re-called the PCR reads with MiXCR, one entry per CDR3 protein. The table lists about 7,000 distinct CDR3 sequences, approximately 38% of them singletons, with around 17% in the top ten. Sequencing used CD4+ T cells from blood, cultured in vitro. These receptors came from a human donor in good health.

The gene calls are TRBV6-2 or TRBV6-3 and TRBJ2-7, with 13 bases fitting TRBD2. Germline V gene data show CDR1 as MNHEY and CDR2 as SVGEGT. The CDR3 has 16 amino acids. Trimming cost V 4 bases and J 6 bases; bases outside gene matches: 9. The CDR3 coding sequence is TGTGCCAGCAGTTTCCCCCGGACTAGCGGGAGCAGCGAGCAGTACTTC. Its translation: CASSFPRTSGSSEQYF.

This clonotype was picked up a small number of times. The CDR3 region has the DNA TGTGCCAGTAGTATAATTTCCGGCGGGAGAATGGATACGCAGTATTTT. Residues: CASSIISGGRMDTQYF. The rearrangement uses TRBV19 and TRBJ2-3; 7 bases are a match to TRBD2. Germline lookup yields CDR1 LNHDA and CDR2 SQIVND (reference sequence). CDR3 size: 16 residues. Trimming took 2 bases from V and 6 from J; bases not matched to a gene: 11.

The chain recombines TRBV6-1 with TRBJ2-2; possible D gene TRBD1, 5 bases. CDR1 is MNHNS, CDR2 SASEGT, per germline. This CDR3 contains 16 residues. V lost 5 bases and J lost 3, with 16 bases in between. CDR3 nucleotide sequence: TGTGCCAGCAGTCCCCACAGGACCACTTACACCGGGGAGCTGTTTTTT. Translating it yields CASSPHRTTYTGELFF.

The chain carries TRBV6-1 and TRBJ1-2, with D possibly TRBD1 on 5 matching bases. V shed 4 bases and J shed 2 bases, with 8 bases lying between them. CDR1 is MNHNS, CDR2 SASEGT, per germline. This CDR3 has 13 amino acids. CDR3 sequence: CASSGGVNYGYTF. As DNA, the CDR3 is TGTGCCAGCAGTGGGGGGGTCAACTATGGCTACACCTTC.

The genes are TRBV25-1 and TRBJ1-2; D remains unclear. CDR3 length equals 13 residues. From germline, CDR1 is MGHDK and CDR2 SYGVNS. Deletions cut 3 bases from V and 5 bases from J, with 10 bases between. The CDR3 DNA reads as TGTGCCAGCAGTGATCAACCTGGATATGGCTACACCTTC. Residues: CASSDQPGYGYTF.

As DNA, the CDR3 is TGTGCCAGCAGTCCTACAGGGTTCTCTGGAAACACCATATATTTT. Protein product: CASSPTGFSGNTIYF. V and J are TRBV27 and TRBJ1-3; D might be TRBD1 (6 bases). The V and J ends lost 5 bases and 0 bases respectively, with 11 bases between them. Germline lookup yields CDR1 MNHEY and CDR2 SMNVEV (reference sequence). This CDR3 region has 15 residues.

This clonotype was seen a handful of times. The chain has TRBV20-1 and TRBJ2-2; D gene uncertain. The CDR3 is made up of 15 amino acids. Germline CDR1 reads DFQATT; CDR2 reads SNEGSKA (reference sequence). Trimming removed 4 bases at V and 3 bases at J, with 15 bases between. DNA of the CDR3: TGCAGTGCTAAAATGCTGGCAGAACACACCGGGGAGCTGTTTTTT. Its protein product is CSAKMLAEHTGELFF.

This clonotype was counted a few times. This chain joins TRBV19 and TRBJ2-5; D not certain. The ends were cut back, 4 bases at V and 6 bases at J, with 12 bases in the middle. The CDR3 runs 13 residues. Germline lookup yields CDR1 LNHDA and CDR2 SQIVND (reference sequence). The CDR3 DNA follows: TGTGCCAGTAGTACGACTTACCTCCAGACCCAGTACTTC. Translating gives CASSTTYLQTQYF.

CDR3 coding DNA: TGTGCCAGCAAGGCGGGTGATACGCAGTATTTT. Amino acids: CASKAGDTQYF. This sequence joins TRBV6-1 and TRBJ2-3; TRBD2 might be the D (5 bases). CDR3 length equals 11 residues. Germline CDR1 MNHNS, CDR2 SASEGT. The ends were cut back, 7 bases at V and 6 bases at J, with 8 bases in the middle.

This clonotype turned up a few times. The rearrangement joins TRBV19 to TRBJ1-2; D is perhaps TRBD1 (5 bases). Looked up from germline, CDR1 is LNHDA and CDR2 is SQIVND (reference sequence). Trimming left V 3 bases short and J 4 bases short, with 9 bases between. The CDR3 totals 13 residues. The chain's CDR3 is CASSIQGTYGYTF. CDR3 DNA: TGTGCCAGTAGTATTCAGGGAACCTATGGCTACACCTTC. The whole variable domain, filled in from reference TRBV19 and TRBJ1-2, reads DGGITQSPKYLFRKEGQNVTLSCEQNLNHDAMYWYRQDPGQGLRLIYYSQIVNDFQKGDIAEGYSVSREKKESFPLTVTSAQKNPTAFYLCASSIQGTYGYTFGSGTRLTVV.

This chain links TRBV10-3 with TRBJ1-5, with unresolved D. This CDR3 has 12 amino acids. V gave up 3 bases and J gave up 1 base, with 1 base separating them. Germline assignment: CDR1 ENHRY and CDR2 SYGVKD. In nucleotides, the CDR3 is TGTGCCATCAGTGAAAGCAATCAGCCCCAGCATTTT. It encodes CAISESNQPQHF.

The gene calls are TRBV20-1 and TRBJ2-5; 7 bases are shared with TRBD2. The CDR3 runs 13 residues. CDR1 DFQATT and CDR2 SNEGSKA come from the germline V gene (reference sequence). Trimming at V came to 0 bases and at J to 6 bases, leaving 4 bases not matched to a gene. CDR3 in amino acids: CSARDGGRKTQYF. In DNA form, the CDR3 reads TGCAGTGCTAGAGACGGCGGGAGAAAGACCCAGTACTTC.

The chain recombines TRBV6-1 with TRBJ2-2; D might be TRBD1 or TRBD2, each matching 6 bases. Looked up from germline, CDR1 is MNHNS and CDR2 is SASEGT. Between the trimmed V and J ends, which lost 7 bases and 5 bases, there was a span of 17 bases. The CDR3 covers 15 residues. The CDR3 coding sequence is TGTGCCAGCATGGGGTTGGGGGGCGGGACCGGGGAGCTGTTTTTT. It specifies CASMGLGGGTGELFF.

There are a few counts of this clonotype. The chain links TRBV6-5 to TRBJ1-1; D possibly corresponds to TRBD1 (5 bases). Germline V gene lookup returns CDR1 MNHEY and CDR2 SVGAGI. V was trimmed by 4 bases and J by 12 bases, leaving 12 bases between them. The CDR3 has 11 residues. Written as DNA, the CDR3 is TGTGCCAGCAGTTCCCAGGGTCGCACTTTCTTT. This sequence encodes CASSSQGRTFF.

The table lists this clonotype with a few counts. The rearrangement joins TRBV20-1 to TRBJ1-5; unclear D gene. V gave up 0 bases and J gave up 3 bases, with 12 bases separating them. The CDR3 has 15 amino acids. The germline gives CDR1 DFQATT, CDR2 SNEGSKA (reference sequence). The CDR3 region has the DNA TGCAGTGCTAGAGACGCCGGCGGTTTCAATCAGCCCCAGCATTTT. Residues: CSARDAGGFNQPQHF.

V usage is TRBV6-2 or TRBV6-3 and J usage is TRBJ1-6, with TRBD1 matching 8 bases. This CDR3 has 17 residues. The V and J ends lost 0 bases and 10 bases, in that order; junction bases with no gene match: 11. CDR1 and CDR2 (germline): MNHEY, SVGEGT. The CDR3: CASSYSSITGGGSPLHF. The CDR3 DNA is TGTGCCAGCAGTTACTCGTCGATAACAGGGGGTGGGTCACCCCTCCACTTT.

This clonotype turned up a few times. The chain uses TRBV20-1 and TRBJ2-7, with TRBD1 matching 8 bases. Per the germline V gene, CDR1 is DFQATT and CDR2 is SNEGSKA (reference sequence). V shed 4 bases and J 4 bases; nucleotides not matched to a gene: 15. The CDR3 extends over 16 amino acids. CDR3 amino acids: CSAKSGTTGVAYEQYF. Written as DNA, the CDR3 is TGCAGTGCTAAGTCTGGAACGACAGGGGTGGCTTACGAGCAGTACTTC.

This clonotype was seen a few times. The rearrangement uses TRBV15 and TRBJ2-7; D call uncertain. CDR1 and CDR2 (germline): LNHNV, YYDKDF (reference sequence). Deletions cut 0 bases from V and 4 bases from J, with 13 bases between. The CDR3 totals 15 residues. The CDR3 sequence is CATSRDFATGYEQYF. The CDR3 DNA reads TGTGCCACCAGCAGAGATTTCGCTACTGGGTACGAGCAGTACTTC.

This rearrangement joins TRBV30 to TRBJ2-5; a possible D gene is TRBD2 (7 bases). There are 15 residues in the CDR3. V lost 2 bases and J 7 bases, leaving 20 bases between the germline ends. CDR1 is GTSNPN, CDR2 SVGIG, per germline (reference sequence). The chain's CDR3 is CAWSSLSGGARTQYF. The CDR3 nucleotides are TGTGCCTGGAGTTCCCTCAGTGGGGGGGCTCGGACCCAGTACTTC. The complete variable domain, with remaining parts taken from reference TRBV30 and TRBJ2-5, reads SQTIHQWPATLVQPVGSPLSLECTVEGTSNPNLYWYRQAAGRGLQLLFYSVGIGQISSEVPQNLSASRPQDRQFILSSKKLLLSDSGFYLCAWSSLSGGARTQYFGPGTRLLVL.

The rearrangement joins TRBV12-3 or TRBV12-4 to TRBJ2-5; possibly TRBD1 or TRBD2 for D (6 bases each). CDR3 length: 14 amino acids. Deletions cut 6 bases from V and 5 bases from J, with 16 bases between. The CDR3 sequence: CASRTEGVVETQYF. The CDR3 coding sequence is TGTGCCAGCAGGACGGAGGGGGTGGTGGAGACCCAGTACTTC.

This clonotype was counted a few times. The V gene is TRBV4-1, the J gene TRBJ2-7; either TRBD1 or TRBD2 may supply D (5 bases each). V lost 0 bases, J lost 6 bases, and 9 bases lay in between. This CDR3 spans 13 amino acids. From germline, CDR1 is MGHRA and CDR2 YSYEKL. CDR3: CASSQDWGREQYF. CDR3 sequence (DNA): TGCGCCAGCAGCCAAGATTGGGGACGCGAGCAGTACTTC.

This chain joins TRBV6-1 and TRBJ1-6; 9 positions match TRBD1. The CDR3 is made up of 15 amino acids. Germline CDR1 and CDR2: MNHNS and SASEGT. Unmatched junction bases numbered 9, after V lost 5 bases and J lost 10 bases. CDR3 residues: CASSNRGQGDSPLHF. CDR3 sequence (DNA): TGTGCCAGCAGTAACCGGGGACAGGGAGACTCACCCCTCCACTTT.

This chain uses TRBV30 with TRBJ2-5, with unresolved D. Trimming pared 7 bases from V and 4 bases from J, leaving 16 bases between. The CDR3 runs 13 residues. Germline CDR1 GTSNPN, CDR2 SVGIG (reference sequence). CDR3 region: CAFRRWGRETQYF. The CDR3 DNA sequence: TGTGCCTTCCGCAGATGGGGTAGAGAGACCCAGTACTTC.